These 15 T cell receptor beta chains were sequenced from one sample in a study of blood T cell repertoires in COVID-19. Only in-frame clones appear in the TCRdb table, and some are missing; sequencing was by immunoSEQ multiplex PCR. The repertoire holds approximately 71,000 clones, around 80% seen once, with 23% in the top ten. Sequenced material: peripheral blood. The receptor source for this set is a human donor in a cohort sampled during active COVID-19.

This clone was observed a single time. The chain combines TRBV5-1 with TRBJ1-6; no clear D. The germline V and J ends were trimmed by 0 bases and 7 bases, with 11 bases remaining between them. The CDR3 loop spans 15 amino acids. Germline V gene data show CDR1 as SGHRS and CDR2 as YFSETQ. The CDR3 protein is CASSLEGSHNSPLHF. CDR3 DNA sequence: TGCGCCAGCAGCTTGGAAGGGAGCCACAATTCACCCCTCCACTTT.

The genes are TRBV14 and TRBJ1-1, with D maybe TRBD1 (6 bases). The CDR3 spans 13 residues. V was trimmed by 0 bases and J by 7 bases, leaving 9 bases between them. The V gene's germline CDR1 is SGHDN and CDR2 FVKESK. This chain's CDR3 is CASSQDSRGEAFF. The CDR3, as DNA: TGTGCCAGCAGCCAAGATTCCAGGGGTGAAGCTTTCTTT.

The chain combines TRBV11-2 with TRBJ2-3; D gene uncertain. Between the trimmed V and J ends, which lost 5 bases and 0 bases, there was a span of 3 bases. The CDR3 extends over 12 amino acids. The germline V gene encodes CDR1 SGHAT and CDR2 FQNNGV. The CDR3: CASSPSTDTQYF. The CDR3 region has the DNA TGTGCCAGCAGCCCTAGCACAGATACGCAGTATTTT. Full variable domain (remainder filled in from reference TRBV11-2 and TRBJ2-3): EAGVAQSPRYKIIEKRQSVAFWCNPISGHATLYWYQQILGQGPKLLIQFQNNGVVDDSQLPKDRFSAERLKGVDSTLKIQPAKLEDSAVYLCASSPSTDTQYFGPGTRLTVL.

The chain links TRBV5-4 to TRBJ1-6; 8 bases match TRBD1. CDR1 is SGHNT, CDR2 YYREEE, per germline (reference sequence). This CDR3 region has 16 residues. The J segment lost 4 bases and the V segment lost 4 bases, leaving 7 bases of the junction unmatched. The DNA for the CDR3 is TGTGCCAGCAGCCTCGGACAGGGAAAGTATAATTCACCCCTCCACTTT. This codes for CASSLGQGKYNSPLHF.

The rearrangement links TRBV5-4 to TRBJ1-3, with TRBD1 as a possible D gene (5 bases). V was clipped by 0 bases and J by 4 bases, with 11 bases between them. The CDR3 has 15 amino acids. Germline CDR1 and CDR2: SGHNT and YYREEE (reference sequence). The CDR3 loop is CASSLDPGQGNTIYF. CDR3 bases: TGTGCCAGCAGCTTGGACCCAGGACAAGGAAACACCATATATTTT.

The chain carries TRBV9 and TRBJ2-7, with D possibly TRBD1 on 6 matching bases. V lost 0 bases and J 4 bases, leaving 14 bases between the germline ends. Germline lookup yields CDR1 SGDLS and CDR2 YYNGEE. The CDR3 is made up of 15 amino acids. CDR3 DNA sequence: TGTGCCAGCAGCGTAGGGCCAGGGGCCGCATACGAGCAGTACTTC. Protein product: CASSVGPGAAYEQYF.

The chain links TRBV5-1 to TRBJ2-5; 9 bases map to TRBD1. This CDR3 is 15 amino acids long. Germline V gene lookup returns CDR1 SGHRS and CDR2 YFSETQ. The J segment lost 4 bases and the V segment lost 3 bases, leaving 7 bases of the junction unmatched. The CDR3 region has the DNA TGCGCCAGCAGCTCAGGACAGGGGTTTGGAGAGACCCAGTACTTC. Its translation: CASSSGQGFGETQYF. The full variable domain, in which reference TRBV5-1 and TRBJ2-5 provide the parts outside the CDR3, is KAGVTQTPRYLIKTRGQQVTLSCSPISGHRSVSWYQQTPGQGLQFLFEYFSETQRNKGNFPGRFSGRQFSNSRSEMNVSTLELGDSALYLCASSSGQGFGETQYFGPGTRLLVL.

This clone was detected only a few times. The chain has TRBV28 and TRBJ2-1; TRBD2 matches at 10 bases. V shed 7 bases, J shed 2 bases, and the junction held 2 bases outside the gene matches. The germline V gene has CDR1 MDHEN and CDR2 SYDVKM. This CDR3 has 14 residues. The CDR3 sequence: CASTSGGPYNEQFF. The CDR3 nucleotides are TGTGCCAGCACTAGCGGGGGACCCTACAATGAGCAGTTCTTC.

The chain is built from TRBV2 and TRBJ2-3; TRBD2 matches at 10 bases. The CDR3 length is 15 residues. Losses at the gene ends were 5 bases for V and 8 bases for J; bases not matched to a gene: 10. In germline, CDR1 is SNHLY, CDR2 FYNNEI. The CDR3 protein is CASSKESGRVGTQYF. CDR3 in DNA: TGTGCCAGCAGTAAGGAGAGCGGGAGGGTCGGTACGCAGTATTTT.

In this sample, this clone turned up a few times. The chain recombines TRBV5-4 with TRBJ1-1; possible D gene TRBD1, 6 bases. This CDR3 spans 13 amino acids. The V end lost 3 bases, the J end lost 2 bases, and 8 bases lay between the germline ends. Germline CDR1 SGHNT, CDR2 YYREEE (reference sequence). Written as DNA, the CDR3 is TGTGCCAGCAGCTGGACAGAAAACACTGAAGCTTTCTTT. Residues: CASSWTENTEAFF.

The rearrangement links TRBV7-2 to TRBJ2-7; 9 positions match TRBD1. Germline CDR1 is SGHTA and CDR2 is FQGNSA. V was pared by 5 bases and J by 3 bases, with 5 bases of the junction left unmatched. The CDR3 contains 14 residues. CDR3 DNA: TGTGCCAGCAGCCAACAGGGGGCCAGCTACGAGCAGTACTTC. Encoded protein: CASSQQGASYEQYF.

The V gene is TRBV19, the J gene TRBJ1-5; D is ambiguous. Looked up from germline, CDR1 is LNHDA and CDR2 is SQIVND (reference sequence). The CDR3 contains 15 residues. V lost 6 bases and J lost 0, with 12 bases in between. CDR3 amino acids: CASSPQFYSNQPQHF. The DNA of the CDR3 is TGTGCCAGTAGCCCACAGTTTTATAGCAATCAGCCCCAGCATTTT.

The CDR3 nucleotides are TGTGCCAGCAGTTTTGAACAGGGACGCGAGCAGTACTTC. Its translation is CASSFEQGREQYF. The chain is built from TRBV12-3 or TRBV12-4 and TRBJ2-7, with D tentatively TRBD1 (6 bases). V was cut by 3 bases and J by 6 bases, with 12 bases left in between. This CDR3 region has 13 residues.

The genes are TRBV9 and TRBJ2-5, with D tentatively TRBD1 (5 bases). The V gene's germline CDR1 is SGDLS and CDR2 YYNGEE. The germline V and J ends were trimmed by 2 bases and 1 base, with 15 bases remaining between them. This CDR3 has 16 residues. The CDR3 spells CASSVSPQGGQETQYF. In nucleotides, the CDR3 is TGTGCCAGCAGCGTTTCCCCCCAGGGTGGCCAAGAGACCCAGTACTTC.

J is TRBJ1-4 and V is TRBV7-2; 8 positions match TRBD1. V lost 1 base, J lost 5 bases, and 3 bases stayed unmatched. The CDR3 has 15 residues. CDR1 is SGHTA and CDR2 is FQGNSA in the germline V gene. The chain's CDR3 is CASSLVTGVNEKLFF. The CDR3 region has the DNA TGTGCCAGCAGCTTAGTGACAGGGGTAAATGAAAAACTGTTTTTT.